Sequencing of this T cell receptor (beta chain) was carried out in a study of T cells in localized non-small cell lung cancer. Study-wide points: Highest T cell clonality was seen in uninvolved adjacent lung, surpassing that measured in tumor. Of the top 100 tumor clones, median about 53 were in adjacent lung, 25 to 30 among its top 100. An association was observed between higher blood T cell density and longer overall survival. Sequencing involved a lone tumor region, leaving heterogeneity possible.

In the case of this clone: Antigen specificity is unknown.

Germline V gene data show CDR1 as SGHRS and CDR2 as YFSETQ. The CDR3 is made up of 14 amino acids. Trimming stripped 4 bases from V and 0 bases from J, with 7 bases between. This table comes from immunoSEQ multiplex PCR, and its TCRdb copy is limited to in-frame clones, with some not included. The sample lists tens of thousands of clones; 85% to 90% were seen once. Here the sequenced sample was peripheral blood, taken before any cancer treatment. The TCR comes from a man between 40 and 75 years old with stage I squamous cell lung carcinoma. This chain connects TRBV5-1 to TRBJ2-2; D unclear. CDR3 bases: TGCGCCAGCAGCCCCGACCCGAACACCGGGGAGCTGTTTTTT. Protein sequence: CASSPDPNTGELFF.